This T cell receptor beta chain was recorded in a study of regulatory T cells in long-lasting Graves disease. This clonotype has a handful of counts. Its antigen is unknown. Study outcomes and limitations: The TCR repertoire of persistent Graves' patients was less diverse than that of newly diagnosed ones.

Trimming pared 9 bases from V and 1 base from J, leaving 24 bases between. Germline values: CDR1 SNHLY, CDR2 FYNNEI. The CDR3 is 17 amino acids. Arm-PCR of CDR3 regions and iRepertoire HTBI primers were used to build TCR beta libraries. TCRdb ran MiXCR on the multiplex PCR reads and lists one entry per CDR3 protein. The table lists approximately 440,000 distinct CDR3 sequences, about a quarter of them singletons. Time point here: persistent/refractory GD, antithyroid drugs over 5 years with positive TRAb. The TCR library was prepared using RNA isolated from PBMCs. The patient group derived from an endocrinology department in Xi'an, China.

The TCR sequence derives from a female donor with Graves disease. The V gene is TRBV2, the J gene TRBJ1-2, with a weak D call TRBD1 (6 bases). The sample was peripheral blood mononuclear cells (PBMCs), taken when the disease was refractory, from a patient treated with antithyroid drugs. CDR3 sequence: CASVLPKLTGINYGYTF. The CDR3, as DNA: TGTGCCAGTGTCCTACCAAAACTAACAGGGATTAACTATGGCTACACCTTC.